The T cell receptor beta chain described here comes from a study of T cells in Graves' hyperthyroidism and ophthalmopathy. Uncontrolled infection, other autoimmune disease, pregnancy or lactation barred patients from enrollment. TCR beta CDR3 regions were amplified from RNA. When the TCR CDR3 underwent first-round RT-PCR, the HTBI primer set was used. In TCRdb, the multiplex PCR reads were re-called with MiXCR into one record per CDR3 protein. The table includes hundreds of thousands of distinct CDR3 sequences, 15% to 19% detected once. This clonotype appeared many times. Germline CDR1 MDHEN, CDR2 SYDVKM. Trimming removed 3 bases at V and 5 bases at J, with 10 bases between. The CDR3 extends over 13 amino acids.

V is TRBV28 and J is TRBJ2-5; possibly TRBD1 for D (5 bases). The sequenced sample was blood. The receptor comes from a woman under 30 with Graves' hyperthyroidism. The CDR3 is CASSLDKVETQYF. The CDR3 DNA is TGTGCCAGCAGTTTGGACAAAGTGGAGACCCAGTACTTC.